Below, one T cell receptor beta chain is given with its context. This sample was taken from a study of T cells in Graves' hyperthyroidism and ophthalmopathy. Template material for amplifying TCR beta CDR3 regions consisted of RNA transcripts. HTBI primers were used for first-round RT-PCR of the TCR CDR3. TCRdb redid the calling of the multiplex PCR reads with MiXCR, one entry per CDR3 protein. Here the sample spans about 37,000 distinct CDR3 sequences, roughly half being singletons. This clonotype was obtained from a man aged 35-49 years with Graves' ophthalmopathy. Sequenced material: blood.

The CDR3 reads CASSRPSRGSGANVLTF. CDR3 sequence (DNA): TGTGCCAGCAGCCGACCATCACGAGGCTCTGGGGCCAACGTCCTGACTTTC. The rearrangement joins TRBV7-3 to TRBJ2-6; no definite D call. Germline V gene lookup returns CDR1 SGHTA and CDR2 FQGTGA. The CDR3 loop spans 17 amino acids. The germline V and J ends were trimmed by 5 bases and 0 bases, with 14 bases remaining between them.